In this sample, the clone carrying this T cell receptor beta chain turned up many times. The data derive from a study of blood T cell repertoires in COVID-19. Sequencing used immunoSEQ multiplex PCR; TCRdb keeps in-frame clones, though not all of them. The table records some 160,000 clones, about 80% of them present only once. V gave up 4 bases and J gave up 12 bases; unmatched junction bases: 5. CDR1 and CDR2 from the germline V gene are MNHEY and SMNVEV (reference sequence). This CDR3 spans 11 amino acids. V is TRBV27 and J is TRBJ2-7; TRBD2 matches 8 bases. The sample comprised PBMCs or T cells enriched from blood (not recorded which). The source is a woman aged 60-75 years who had recovered from COVID-19. The CDR3 sequence is CASSSQRGLYF. DNA of the CDR3: TGTGCCAGCAGTTCGCAGCGGGGGCTGTACTTC.